Below, one T cell receptor beta chain is given with its context. This sample was taken from a study of blood T cell repertoires in COVID-19. The wider study: Acute-phase and convalescent COVID-19 samples originated in the United States, Italy and Spain. Sources were T cells, B-cell-depleted T cells, or PBMCs; the material itself was cDNA or gDNA.

Under the authors' procedure: Using reference gene primer amplification, nucleated cell counts were estimated. TCRdb's table, derived via immunoSEQ multiplex PCR, lists solely in-frame clones and lacks some. V, J and clone size are taken as reported in that table, and D and trimming were inferred from the DNA itself. The data show 130,000 to 150,000 clones, 75% to 85% seen once. CDR1 and CDR2 (germline): SGHTA, FQGNSA. The V end lost 4 bases, the J end lost 3 bases, and 15 bases lay between the germline ends. CDR3 length equals 15 residues. The rearrangement links TRBV7-2 to TRBJ1-1, with D perhaps matching TRBD1 (5 bases). The sequenced sample consisted of peripheral blood. The clonotype was recovered from a man in his sixties or seventies who had recovered from COVID-19. CDR3 sequence reads: CASSSQGYGYTEAFF. For the CDR3, the DNA is TGTGCCAGCAGCTCCCAGGGTTACGGGTACACTGAAGCTTTCTTT.